A selection of T cell receptor beta chains follows, all from one sample in a study of beta chain features in type 1 diabetes. TCRdb keeps only in-frame clones here, not all; method: immunoSEQ multiplex PCR. Altogether 640,000 or so clones are present, over 13% being singletons, with the ten largest covering 0.03% to 0.045%. Sequenced input: naive CD4+ T cells from blood. Receptors were obtained from a man between 18 and 35 years old with type 1 diabetes. Each CDR3 is given with its conserved first and last residue. The order of the fields is V gene, clone size, J gene, D gene, CDR3 DNA, CDR3 protein. D genes are given only for firm matches. Clone size is shown for a subset of rows, as once, few, many or a class of expanded clone.

TRBV29-1	NA	TRBJ2-2	TRBD1	TGCAGCGTTCGTACAGGGGTCAACACCGGGGAGCTGTTTTTT	CSVRTGVNTGELFF
TRBV7-2	NA	TRBJ2-1	NA	TGTGCCAGCAGCTTAGGGGCATTCAATGAGCAGTTCTTC	CASSLGAFNEQFF
TRBV30	NA	TRBJ1-2	NA	NA	CAWSVGIGNTF
TRBV7-9	few	TRBJ2-1	TRBD1	TGTGCCAGCAGCTTTGGACAGGGTTCCTACAATGAGCAGTTCTTC	CASSFGQGSYNEQFF
TRBV15	NA	TRBJ2-7	TRBD1	TGTGCCACTAAACTGGGGGGACAGGCGTACGAGCAGTACTTC	CATKLGGQAYEQYF
TRBV30	few	TRBJ2-7	NA	TGTGCCTGGTCTCGGGGGGAGACAGGGAGCTCCTACGAGCAGTACTTC	CAWSRGETGSSYEQYF
TRBV28	NA	TRBJ2-1	NA	TGTGCCAGCAGTTTATATCGTCAGGACGCCTACAATGAGCAGTTCTTC	CASSLYRQDAYNEQFF
TRBV10-3	few	TRBJ2-5	NA	TGTGCCATCAGTAAACCGGGACAACAAGAGACCCAGTACTTC	CAISKPGQQETQYF
TRBV12-5	few	TRBJ2-3	TRBD2	TGTGCTAGTGGTTTGGCCGTAGCGGGGGATCGCACAGATACGCAGTATTTT	CASGLAVAGDRTDTQYF
TRBV6-6	NA	TRBJ1-1	NA	TGTGCCAGCAGTTACTCAGGGGATAGCACTGAAGCTTTCTTT	CASSYSGDSTEAFF
TRBV18	few	TRBJ1-1	NA	TGTGCCAGCTCACTTCAGTGGGGGGAGCACACTGAAGCTTTCTTT	CASSLQWGEHTEAFF
TRBV10-3	few	TRBJ2-7	TRBD1	TGTGCCACCAAGACAGGGGATCTCGAGCAGTACTTC	CATKTGDLEQYF
TRBV20-1	few	TRBJ1-2	NA	TGCAGTGCTAGAGCGGGGGGCGGCTACACCTTC	CSARAGGGYTF
TRBV5-1	NA	TRBJ2-1	NA	TGCGCCAGCAGCTTGGGTGCTGAGAACAATGAGCAGTTCTTC	CASSLGAENNEQFF
TRBV2	few	TRBJ2-1	NA	TGTGCCTCTCATCGCGAGTACGGATCCTACAATGAGCAGTTCTTC	CASHREYGSYNEQFF
TRBV7-2	NA	TRBJ2-3	TRBD1	TGTGCCAGCAGCTACCTACAGGGGGCGGGAGTAGATACGCAGTATTTT	CASSYLQGAGVDTQYF
TRBV23-1	NA	TRBJ1-2	TRBD1	TGCGCCAGCAGTCATCGTCCCGGGACAGGGGTTTATGGCTACACCTTC	CASSHRPGTGVYGYTF
TRBV6-6	NA	TRBJ1-2	NA	TGTGCCAGCAGTTACTGGGAGGGAGAGGGCTACACCTTC	CASSYWEGEGYTF
TRBV6-5	few	TRBJ1-2	NA	TGTGCCAGCAGTTACTCGACGGGGTTCTATGGCTACACCTTC	CASSYSTGFYGYTF
TRBV6-6	NA	TRBJ1-2	NA	TGTGCCAGCAGTCCTGAGTACAGTAACTATGGCTACACCTTC	CASSPEYSNYGYTF
TRBV30	NA	TRBJ1-1	TRBD1	TGTGCCTGGATCGGGACAGCGAACACTGAAGCTTTCTTT	CAWIGTANTEAFF
TRBV6-1	NA	TRBJ2-7	NA	TGTGCCAGCAGTGAGGCCCCTCGTGAGCAGTACTTC	CASSEAPREQYF
TRBV30	few	TRBJ2-1	NA	TGTGCCTGGAGTTCGGGAGCGGACAATGAGCAGTTCTTC	CAWSSGADNEQFF
TRBV28	NA	TRBJ2-5	NA	TGTGCGGCTAAGAAAGAGACCCAGTACTTC	CAAKKETQYF
TRBV7-2	NA	TRBJ2-3	NA	TGTGCCAGCAGCTTAGAGGGAACAGATACGCAGTATTTT	CASSLEGTDTQYF
TRBV5-1	few	TRBJ2-1	NA	TGCGCCAGCAGCCTCGGAAGCTACAATGAGCAGTTCTTC	CASSLGSYNEQFF
TRBV18	NA	TRBJ1-4	NA	TGTGCCAGCTCACCCCGGGACACCGAAAAACTGTTTTTT	CASSPRDTEKLFF
TRBV9	few	TRBJ2-3	TRBD2	TGTGCCAGCAGCCCGCGGGGGTCGGGGCCAGATACGCAGTATTTT	CASSPRGSGPDTQYF
TRBV28	NA	TRBJ2-7	TRBD1	TGTGCCGTTGACGGGACAGCGAGCTCCTACGAGCAGTACTTC	CAVDGTASSYEQYF
TRBV19	few	TRBJ2-3	TRBD2	TGTGCCAGTCTAGCGGACAACACAGATACGCAGTATTTT	CASLADNTDTQYF
TRBV7-7	NA	TRBJ2-1	TRBD2	TGTGCTAGCAGCTTTATCGGGGGGAAATACAATGAGCAGTTCTTC	CASSFIGGKYNEQFF
TRBV11-2	NA	TRBJ2-5	NA	TGTGCCAGCAGCACCGGCAACCCGGTGACAAGGGAGACCCAGTACTTC	CASSTGNPVTRETQYF
TRBV27	NA	TRBJ2-7	NA	TGTGCCAGCAGTTTTAGTTCTTCGGCAGGGTACCCCTACGAGCAGTACTTC	CASSFSSSAGYPYEQYF
TRBV15	few	TRBJ1-1	NA	TGTGCCACCAGCACAGACCGCGGCACTGAAGCTTTCTTT	CATSTDRGTEAFF
TRBV6-1	NA	TRBJ2-5	NA	TGTGCCAGCAGTGAAGACCGAGAGACCCAGTACTTC	CASSEDRETQYF
TRBV9	few	TRBJ2-7	NA	TGTGCCAGCAGCGTTGGAGTGGACAGTTCCTACGAGCAGTACTTC	CASSVGVDSSYEQYF
TRBV2	NA	TRBJ1-1	NA	TGTGCCAGCAGCTCGGAGAGGAACACTGAAGCTTTCTTT	CASSSERNTEAFF
TRBV30	NA	TRBJ1-2	NA	TGTGCCTGGAGTCATGGGTTCAGCGGCTACACCTTC	CAWSHGFSGYTF
TRBV21-1	NA	TRBJ2-7	NA	TGTGCCAGCAACTCCAGCGGGGGACCGTACGAGCAGTACTTC	CASNSSGGPYEQYF
TRBV30	few	TRBJ2-5	NA	TGTGCCTGGAGTGTAGAAGGCCGAGGGCTAGTTTCGGAGACCCAGTACTTC	CAWSVEGRGLVSETQYF
TRBV4-1	few	TRBJ1-2	NA	TGCGCCAGCAGCCAAGACGGATATGGCTACACCTTC	CASSQDGYGYTF
TRBV6-4	NA	TRBJ1-1	NA	TGTGCCAGCAGTGAAGGACAGAACACTGAAGCTTTCTTT	CASSEGQNTEAFF
TRBV28	few	TRBJ2-5	TRBD2	TGTGCCAGCAGTTCCGCCGGGACTAGCGGAGAGACCCAGTACTTC	CASSSAGTSGETQYF
TRBV5-1	few	TRBJ2-6	NA	TGCGCCAGCAGCCCCGAGGAGGGGGGACTGACTTTC	CASSPEEGGLTF
TRBV5-1	few	TRBJ2-1	NA	TGCGCCAGCAGCTTGGAGACTTACTCCTACAATGAGCAGTTCTTC	CASSLETYSYNEQFF
TRBV27	few	TRBJ2-7	TRBD1	TGTGCCAGCAGTTTAGGATACCGACAGGGTCTTACCTACGAGCAGTACTTC	CASSLGYRQGLTYEQYF
TRBV5-1	NA	TRBJ2-2	TRBD2	TGCGCCAGCAGCTTTTTCTCGGGACTAGCGGCTGCCGGGGAGCTGTTTTTT	CASSFFSGLAAAGELFF
TRBV5-1	NA	TRBJ2-5	NA	TGCGCCAGCAGCTTGTACAGACCAAAAGAGACCCAGTACTTC	CASSLYRPKETQYF
TRBV28	few	TRBJ2-5	TRBD1	TGTGCCAGCAGTTTATCGGCCCAGGGGGCCTTCAAAGAGACCCAGTACTTC	CASSLSAQGAFKETQYF
TRBV29-1	NA	TRBJ1-2	NA	TGCAGCGTTATGCAAGGGATCCCCCAATATGGCTACACCTTC	CSVMQGIPQYGYTF
TRBV25-1	NA	TRBJ2-1	TRBD2	TGTGCCAGCAGTGAAGACTGGGGACTAGCGGTCAATGAGCAGTTCTTC	CASSEDWGLAVNEQFF
TRBV15	NA	TRBJ2-2	NA	TGTGCCGCGGGCCCCTCGAGGGACACCGGGGAGCTGTTTTTT	CAAGPSRDTGELFF
TRBV30	NA	TRBJ2-3	NA	TGTGCCTGGACTACGGGAGATACGCAGTATTTT	CAWTTGDTQYF
TRBV30	few	TRBJ2-3	NA	TGTGCCTGGACAGGTGACACAGATACGCAGTATTTT	CAWTGDTDTQYF